This T cell receptor (beta chain) is from a study of T cell responses to AZD1222 COVID-19 vaccine. This table comes from immunoSEQ multiplex PCR, and its TCRdb copy is limited to in-frame clones, with some not included. This sample has about 120,000 clones, with approximately 94% found just once. The V and J ends lost 4 bases and 5 bases respectively, with 9 bases between them. The CDR3 sequence is 12 residues long. Findings and caveats of the study: Nearly half of spike-specific TCRs reportedly target variant regions that are unmutated in the B.1.351 and B.1.1.7 variants. The CD4 TCRs associated with vaccination extended across spike and predominated at 160-218 and 743-854. The sample set comprised mostly white British donors with more females, and clonal diversity was possibly underestimated. Scientists sampled the repertoires only once the peak T cell response had passed.

For this clone: Its antigen remains unknown.

The sample consisted of peripheral blood, taken 28 days after the second AZD1222 dose. This receptor was identified in an adult who received the AZD1222 COVID-19 vaccine. The chain recombines TRBV5-3 with TRBJ2-5, with D perhaps matching TRBD2 (6 bases). TRBV5-3 is filed as an ORF, its function uncertain. The DNA for the CDR3 is TGTGCCAGAAGCCTAGCGTGGGAGACCCAGTACTTC. The encoded protein is CARSLAWETQYF.